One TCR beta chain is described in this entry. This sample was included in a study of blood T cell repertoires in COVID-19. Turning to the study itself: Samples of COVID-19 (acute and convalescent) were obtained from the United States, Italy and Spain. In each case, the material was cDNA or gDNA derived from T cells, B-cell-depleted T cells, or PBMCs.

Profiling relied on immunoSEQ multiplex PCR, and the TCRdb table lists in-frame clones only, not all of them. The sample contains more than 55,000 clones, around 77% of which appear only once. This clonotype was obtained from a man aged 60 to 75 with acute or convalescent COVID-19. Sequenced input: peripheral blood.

The CDR3 protein is CASSQAIAGGAGGAGGQYF. The CDR3 region has the DNA TGCGCCAGCAGCCAAGCAATCGCAGGGGGCGCAGGTGGGGCTGGCGGGCAGTACTTC. This chain connects TRBV4-1 to TRBJ2-7, with 8 bases lining up with TRBD1. Germline CDR1 MGHRA, CDR2 YSYEKL. Trimming cost V 1 base and J 9 bases; bases outside gene matches: 23. This CDR3 contains 19 residues.